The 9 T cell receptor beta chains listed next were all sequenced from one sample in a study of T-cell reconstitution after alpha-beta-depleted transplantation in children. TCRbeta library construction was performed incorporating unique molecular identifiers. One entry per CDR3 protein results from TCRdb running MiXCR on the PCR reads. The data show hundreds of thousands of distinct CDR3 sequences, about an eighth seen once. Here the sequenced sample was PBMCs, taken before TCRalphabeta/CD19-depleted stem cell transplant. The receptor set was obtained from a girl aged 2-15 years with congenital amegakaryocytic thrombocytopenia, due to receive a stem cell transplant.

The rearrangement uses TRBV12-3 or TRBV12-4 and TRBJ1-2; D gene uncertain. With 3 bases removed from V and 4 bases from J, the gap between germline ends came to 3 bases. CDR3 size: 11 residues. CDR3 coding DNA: TGTGCCAGCAGTTTGATCTATGGCTACACCTTC. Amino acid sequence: CASSLIYGYTF.

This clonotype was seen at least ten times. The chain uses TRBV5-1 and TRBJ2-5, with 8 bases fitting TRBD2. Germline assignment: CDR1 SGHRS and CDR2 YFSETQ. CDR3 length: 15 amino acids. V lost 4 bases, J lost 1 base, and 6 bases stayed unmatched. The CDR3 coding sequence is TGCGCCAGCAGCCCCGATCTAGCGGGCCAAGAGACCCAGTACTTC. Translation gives CASSPDLAGQETQYF. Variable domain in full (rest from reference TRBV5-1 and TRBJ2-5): KAGVTQTPRYLIKTRGQQVTLSCSPISGHRSVSWYQQTPGQGLQFLFEYFSETQRNKGNFPGRFSGRQFSNSRSEMNVSTLELGDSALYLCASSPDLAGQETQYFGPGTRLLVL.

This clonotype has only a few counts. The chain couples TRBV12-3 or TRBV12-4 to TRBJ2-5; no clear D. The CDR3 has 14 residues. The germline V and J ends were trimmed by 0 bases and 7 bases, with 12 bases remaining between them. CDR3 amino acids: CASSLAQFYGTQYF. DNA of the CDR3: TGTGCCAGCAGTTTAGCGCAATTTTACGGGACCCAGTACTTC.

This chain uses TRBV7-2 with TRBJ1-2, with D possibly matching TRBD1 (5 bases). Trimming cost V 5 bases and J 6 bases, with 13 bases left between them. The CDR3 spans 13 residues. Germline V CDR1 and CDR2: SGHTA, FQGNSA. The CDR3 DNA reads TGTGCCAGCAGCCAAGGGGCCAGGGATGGCTACACCTTC. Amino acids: CASSQGARDGYTF.

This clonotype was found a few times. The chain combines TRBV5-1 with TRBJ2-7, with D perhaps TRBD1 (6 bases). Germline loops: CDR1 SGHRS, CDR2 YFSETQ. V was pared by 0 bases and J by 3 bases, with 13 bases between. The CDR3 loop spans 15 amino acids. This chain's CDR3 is CASSLDREPHYEQYF. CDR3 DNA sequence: TGCGCCAGCAGCTTGGACAGGGAGCCTCACTACGAGCAGTACTTC. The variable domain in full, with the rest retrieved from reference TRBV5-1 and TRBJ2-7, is KAGVTQTPRYLIKTRGQQVTLSCSPISGHRSVSWYQQTPGQGLQFLFEYFSETQRNKGNFPGRFSGRQFSNSRSEMNVSTLELGDSALYLCASSLDREPHYEQYFGPGTRLTVT.

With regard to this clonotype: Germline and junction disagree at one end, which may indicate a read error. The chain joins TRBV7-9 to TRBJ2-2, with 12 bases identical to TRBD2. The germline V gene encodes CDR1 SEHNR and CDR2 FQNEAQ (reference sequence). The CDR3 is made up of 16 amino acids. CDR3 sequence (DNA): TGCGCCAGCAGCGCCGGACTAGCGGGAAACACCGGGGAGCTGTTTTTT. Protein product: CASSAGLAGNTGELFF. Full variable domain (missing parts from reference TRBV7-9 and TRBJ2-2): DTGVSQNPRHKITKRGQNVTFRCDPISEHNRLYWYRQTLGQGPEFLTYFQNEAQLEKSRLLSDRFSAERPKGSFSTLEIQRTEQGDSAMYLCASSAGLAGNTGELFFGEGSRLTVL.

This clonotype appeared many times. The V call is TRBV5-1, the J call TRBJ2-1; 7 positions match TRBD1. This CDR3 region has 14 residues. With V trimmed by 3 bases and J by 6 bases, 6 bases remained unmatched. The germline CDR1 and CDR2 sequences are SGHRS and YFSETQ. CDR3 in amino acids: CASSWYRGPNEQFF. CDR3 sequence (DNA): TGCGCCAGCAGCTGGTACAGGGGACCCAATGAGCAGTTCTTC. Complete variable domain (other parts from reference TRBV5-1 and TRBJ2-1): KAGVTQTPRYLIKTRGQQVTLSCSPISGHRSVSWYQQTPGQGLQFLFEYFSETQRNKGNFPGRFSGRQFSNSRSEMNVSTLELGDSALYLCASSWYRGPNEQFFGPGTRLTVL.

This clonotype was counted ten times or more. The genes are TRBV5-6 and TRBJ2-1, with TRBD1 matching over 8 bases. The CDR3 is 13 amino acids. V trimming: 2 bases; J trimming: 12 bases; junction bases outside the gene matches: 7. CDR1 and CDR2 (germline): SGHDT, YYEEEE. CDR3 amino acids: CASSFRGPSRQFF. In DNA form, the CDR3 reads TGTGCCAGCAGCTTCAGGGGGCCGAGTAGGCAGTTCTTC. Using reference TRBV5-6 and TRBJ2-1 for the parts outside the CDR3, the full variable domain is DAGVTQSPTHLIKTRGQQVTLRCSPKSGHDTVSWYQQALGQGPQFIFQYYEEEERQRGNFPDRFSGHQFPNYSSELNVNALLLGDSALYLCASSFRGPSRQFFGPGTRLTVL.

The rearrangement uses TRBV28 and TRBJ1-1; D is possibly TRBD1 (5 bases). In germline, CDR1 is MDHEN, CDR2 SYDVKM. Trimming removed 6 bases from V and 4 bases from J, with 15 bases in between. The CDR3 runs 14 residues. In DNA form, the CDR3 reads TGTGCCAGCAGCTCCCCCCCCGGGGCCACTGAAGCTTTCTTT. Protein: CASSSPPGATEAFF.